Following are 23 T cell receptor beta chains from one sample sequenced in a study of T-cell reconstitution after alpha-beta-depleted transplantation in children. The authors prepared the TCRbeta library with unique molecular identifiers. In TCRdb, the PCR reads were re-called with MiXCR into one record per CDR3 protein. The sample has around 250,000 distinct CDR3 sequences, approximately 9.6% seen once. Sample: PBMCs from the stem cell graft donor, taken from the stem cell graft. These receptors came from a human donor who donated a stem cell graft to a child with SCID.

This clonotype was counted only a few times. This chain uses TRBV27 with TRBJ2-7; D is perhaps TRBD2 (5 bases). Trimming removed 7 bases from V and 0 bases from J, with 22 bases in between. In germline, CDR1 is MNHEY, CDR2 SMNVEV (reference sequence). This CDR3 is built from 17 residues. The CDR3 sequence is CASKGWSAGPSSYEQYF. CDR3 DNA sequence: TGTGCCAGCAAAGGGTGGTCTGCGGGCCCGAGCTCCTACGAGCAGTACTTC.

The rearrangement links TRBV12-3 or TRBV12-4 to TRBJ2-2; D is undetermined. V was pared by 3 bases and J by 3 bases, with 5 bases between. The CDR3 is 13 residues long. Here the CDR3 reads CASSFPDTGELFF. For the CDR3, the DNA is TGTGCCAGCAGTTTTCCAGACACCGGGGAGCTGTTTTTT.

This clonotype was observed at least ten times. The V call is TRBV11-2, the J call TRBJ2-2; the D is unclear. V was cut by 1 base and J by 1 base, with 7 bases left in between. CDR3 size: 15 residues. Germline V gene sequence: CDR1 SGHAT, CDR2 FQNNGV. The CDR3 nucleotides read TGTGCCAGCAGCTTAGGGGCAGGGAACACCGGGGAGCTGTTTTTT. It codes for CASSLGAGNTGELFF.

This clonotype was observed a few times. The CDR3 sequence is CSAQGGVYEQYF. CDR3 DNA: TGCAGTGCCCAAGGGGGAGTCTACGAGCAGTACTTC. The V call is TRBV20-1, the J call TRBJ2-7; D may be TRBD1 (6 bases). The CDR3 covers 12 residues. Per germline, CDR1 DFQATT and CDR2 SNEGSKA (reference sequence). The V and J ends lost 6 bases and 3 bases respectively, with 12 bases between them.

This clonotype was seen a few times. This chain's CDR3 is CASSRGGQTLQTYSNQPQHF. The CDR3 nucleotides read TGTGCCAGCAGCCGCGGGGGACAGACCCTTCAAACATATAGCAATCAGCCCCAGCATTTT. The chain employs TRBV11-1 and TRBJ1-5, with 7 bases fitting TRBD1. CDR3 length: 20 amino acids. CDR1 is SGHAT, CDR2 FQDESV, per germline (reference sequence). Losses at the gene ends were 5 bases for V and 0 bases for J; bases not matched to a gene: 19.

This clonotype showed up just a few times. The CDR3 bases are TGCAGTGCTAGTTCCTCCGGGGCCTACAATGAGCAGTTCTTC. Protein product: CSASSSGAYNEQFF. The chain links TRBV20-1 to TRBJ2-1; D is possibly TRBD2 (5 bases). Trimming removed 3 bases at V and 2 bases at J, with 11 bases between. Germline V gene lookup returns CDR1 DFQATT and CDR2 SNEGSKA (reference sequence). The length of the CDR3 is 14 residues.

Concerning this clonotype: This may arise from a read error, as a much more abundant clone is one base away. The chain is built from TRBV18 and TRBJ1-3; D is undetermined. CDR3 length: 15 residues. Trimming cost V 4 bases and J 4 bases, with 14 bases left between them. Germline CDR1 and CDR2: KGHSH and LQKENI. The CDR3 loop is CASSLDFMVGNTIYF. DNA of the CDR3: TGTGCCAGCTCACTGGATTTCATGGTAGGAAACACCATATATTTT.

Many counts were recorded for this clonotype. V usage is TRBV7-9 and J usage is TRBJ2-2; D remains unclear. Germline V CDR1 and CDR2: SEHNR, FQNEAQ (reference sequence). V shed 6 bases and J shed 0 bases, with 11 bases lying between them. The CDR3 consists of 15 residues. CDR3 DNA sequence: TGTGCCAGCAGTCCGACCGGTCCGAACACCGGGGAGCTGTTTTTT. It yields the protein CASSPTGPNTGELFF.

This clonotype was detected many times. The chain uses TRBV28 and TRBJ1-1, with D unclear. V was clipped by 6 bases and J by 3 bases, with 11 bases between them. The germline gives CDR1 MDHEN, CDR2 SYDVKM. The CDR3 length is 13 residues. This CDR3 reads CASRTVAYTEAFF. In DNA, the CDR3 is TGTGCCAGCAGGACGGTCGCTTACACTGAAGCTTTCTTT.

The CDR3: CASSLKWISGYTF. CDR3 DNA sequence: TGTGCCAGCAGTTTAAAATGGATTAGTGGCTACACCTTC. The V and J genes are TRBV12-3 or TRBV12-4 and TRBJ1-2, with D unresolved. The CDR3 consists of 13 residues. With 2 bases removed from V and 7 bases from J, the gap between germline ends came to 11 bases.

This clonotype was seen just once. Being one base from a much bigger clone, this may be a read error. The CDR3 nucleotides are TGTGCCAGCAGCCAAGACGTCGGGACTAGCGGGTACAATGATCAGTTCTTC. Residues: CASSQDVGTSGYNDQFF. This chain uses TRBV14 with TRBJ2-1; TRBD2 matches 12 bases. Germline CDR1 and CDR2: SGHDN and FVKESK. The CDR3 runs to 17 residues.

For the CDR3, the DNA is TGTGCCAGCTCACCAACGGGACAGGGGTCGGGCACAGATACGCAGTATTTT. Translation: CASSPTGQGSGTDTQYF. The V call is TRBV18, the J call TRBJ2-3; TRBD1 matches at 10 bases. CDR1 is KGHSH, CDR2 LQKENI, per germline. The CDR3 sequence is 17 residues long. V was clipped by 2 bases and J by 1 base; unmatched bases: 6. Using reference TRBV18 and TRBJ2-3 for the parts outside the CDR3, the full variable domain is NAGVMQNPRHLVRRRGQEARLRCSPMKGHSHVYWYRQLPEEGLKFMVYLQKENIIDESGMPKERFSAEFPKEGPSILRIQQVVRGDSAAYFCASSPTGQGSGTDTQYFGPGTRLTVL.

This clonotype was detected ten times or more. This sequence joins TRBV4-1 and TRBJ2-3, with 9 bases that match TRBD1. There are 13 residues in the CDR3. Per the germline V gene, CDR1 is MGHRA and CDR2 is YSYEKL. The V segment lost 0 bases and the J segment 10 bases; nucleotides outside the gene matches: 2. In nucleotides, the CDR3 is TGCGCCAGCAGCCAAGATGGGACAGGGTCGCAGTATTTT. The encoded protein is CASSQDGTGSQYF.

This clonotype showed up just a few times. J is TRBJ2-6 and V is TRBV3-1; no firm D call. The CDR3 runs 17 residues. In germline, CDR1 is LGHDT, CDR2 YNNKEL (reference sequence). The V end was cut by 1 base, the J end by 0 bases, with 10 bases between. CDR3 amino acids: CASSQVGRSSGANVLTF. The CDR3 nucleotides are TGTGCCAGCAGCCAAGTTGGACGCAGCTCTGGGGCCAACGTCCTGACTTTC.

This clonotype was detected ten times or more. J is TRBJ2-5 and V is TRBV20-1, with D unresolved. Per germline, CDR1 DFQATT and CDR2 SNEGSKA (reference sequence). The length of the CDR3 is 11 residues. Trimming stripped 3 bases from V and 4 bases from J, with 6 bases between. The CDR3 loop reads CSASDRETQYF. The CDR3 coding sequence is TGCAGTGCTAGTGATAGAGAGACCCAGTACTTC.

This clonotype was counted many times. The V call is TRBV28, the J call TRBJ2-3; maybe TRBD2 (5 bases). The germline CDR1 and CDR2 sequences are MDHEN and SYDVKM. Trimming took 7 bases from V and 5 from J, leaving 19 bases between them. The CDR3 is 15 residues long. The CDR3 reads CASTPRRTRGDTQYF. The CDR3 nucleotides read TGTGCCAGCACCCCTCGGAGGACCCGGGGAGATACGCAGTATTTT.

The CDR3 nucleotides are TGTGCCAGCGGACAGGGCGCATACTACGAGCAGTACTTC. Translated, it gives CASGQGAYYEQYF. The chain has TRBV2 and TRBJ2-7, with TRBD1 identical over 8 bases. The CDR3 has 13 residues. CDR1 SNHLY and CDR2 FYNNEI come from the germline V gene. J lost 3 bases, V lost 8 bases, and 6 bases had no gene match.

The CDR3: CSGGDSGGGEKLFF. In nucleotides, the CDR3 is TGCAGCGGTGGGGACTCAGGGGGCGGTGAAAAACTGTTTTTT. This sequence joins TRBV29-1 and TRBJ1-4, with 8 bases aligning to TRBD1. Losses at the gene ends were 7 bases for V and 7 bases for J; bases not matched to a gene: 11. The CDR3 is 14 residues long. Looked up from germline, CDR1 is SQVTM and CDR2 is ANQGSEA.

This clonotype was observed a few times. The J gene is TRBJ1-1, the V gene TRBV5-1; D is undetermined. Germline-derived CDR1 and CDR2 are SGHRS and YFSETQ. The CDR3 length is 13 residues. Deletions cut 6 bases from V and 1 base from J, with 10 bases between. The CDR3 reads CASNEDPNTEAFF. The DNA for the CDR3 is TGCGCCAGCAATGAAGATCCGAACACTGAAGCTTTCTTT. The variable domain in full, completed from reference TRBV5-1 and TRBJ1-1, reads KAGVTQTPRYLIKTRGQQVTLSCSPISGHRSVSWYQQTPGQGLQFLFEYFSETQRNKGNFPGRFSGRQFSNSRSEMNVSTLELGDSALYLCASNEDPNTEAFFGQGTRLTVV.

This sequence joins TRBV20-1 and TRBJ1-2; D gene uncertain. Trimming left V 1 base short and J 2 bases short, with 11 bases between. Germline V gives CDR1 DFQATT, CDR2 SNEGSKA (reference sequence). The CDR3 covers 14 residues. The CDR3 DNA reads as TGCAGTGCTAGAGGGGGAGACTCAAACTATGGCTACACCTTC. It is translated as CSARGGDSNYGYTF.

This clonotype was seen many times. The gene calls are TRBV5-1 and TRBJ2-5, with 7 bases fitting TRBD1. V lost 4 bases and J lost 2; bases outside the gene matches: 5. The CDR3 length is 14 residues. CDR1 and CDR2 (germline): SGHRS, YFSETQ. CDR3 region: CASSPWDSQETQYF. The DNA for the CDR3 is TGCGCCAGCAGCCCCTGGGACAGTCAAGAGACCCAGTACTTC.

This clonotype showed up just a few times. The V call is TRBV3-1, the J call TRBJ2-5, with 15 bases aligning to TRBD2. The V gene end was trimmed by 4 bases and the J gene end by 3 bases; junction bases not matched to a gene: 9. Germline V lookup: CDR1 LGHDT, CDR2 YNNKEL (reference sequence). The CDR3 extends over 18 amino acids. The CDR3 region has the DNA TGTGCCAGCAGCCTCATCCTCTGGACTAGCGGGGGGGAAGAGACCCAGTACTTC. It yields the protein CASSLILWTSGGEETQYF.

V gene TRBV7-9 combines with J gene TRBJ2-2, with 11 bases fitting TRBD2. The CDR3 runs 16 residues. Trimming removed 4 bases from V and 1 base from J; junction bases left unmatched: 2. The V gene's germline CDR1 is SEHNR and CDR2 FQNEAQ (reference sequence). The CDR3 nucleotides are TGTGCCAGCAGCTACGGACTAGCGGGGAACACCGGGGAGCTGTTTTTT. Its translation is CASSYGLAGNTGELFF.